This T cell receptor (beta chain) was observed in a study of T cells in Graves' hyperthyroidism and ophthalmopathy. Many counts were recorded for this clonotype. V dropped 5 bases and J dropped 0 bases, with 11 bases sitting between them. Germline V CDR1 and CDR2: DFQATT, SNEGSKA (reference sequence). The CDR3 has 14 amino acids. RNA transcripts were the template for amplifying TCR beta CDR3 regions. First-round RT-PCR of the TCR CDR3 relied on the HTBI primer set. In TCRdb, the multiplex PCR reads were re-called with MiXCR into one record per CDR3 protein. The sample holds about 610,000 distinct CDR3 sequences, 46% seen once.

Sequenced material: peripheral blood or thyroid tissue (not recorded which). This TCR came from a woman aged 18-29 years with Graves' hyperthyroidism. The chain joins TRBV20-1 to TRBJ1-5; D remains ambiguous. CDR3 in DNA: TGCAGTGCTGTCGAGGGCTATAGCAATCAGCCCCAGCATTTT. Translation: CSAVEGYSNQPQHF.